This TCR beta chain appears in the sequencing data of a study of OX40 agonist ivuxolimab in advanced cancers. Whole-study context: The dose of intravenous ivuxolimab that patients received every 2 weeks ranged from 0.01 to 10 mg/kg. Treatment received earlier with anti-PD-1, anti-PD-L1 or anti-CTLA-4 agents was allowed, and over 30% had some.

Study-level findings and limits: Also present in some nonresponders was a low level of normalized T-cell clonal expansion. Partial responders dosed at 0.1-3.0 mg/kg displayed clonal expansion ranking among the lowest.

Comments on this clone: Antigen: not known.

The assay was immunoSEQ multiplex PCR, and TCRdb's table has in-frame clones only and misses some. The sample carries about 40,000 clones, approximately 88% recorded once. The CDR3 contains 13 residues. Trimming took 0 bases from V and 3 from J, leaving 4 bases between them. CDR1 SGHRS and CDR2 YFSETQ come from the germline V gene. This material consisted of CD4+ or CD8+ T cells sorted from blood, taken in a trial of the OX40 agonist ivuxolimab. The chain joins TRBV5-1 to TRBJ2-1; D unresolved. This TCR came from an adult with an advanced solid tumor such as melanoma, head and neck, liver or kidney cancer. This CDR3 is CASSLDLYNEQFF. The CDR3 DNA follows: TGCGCCAGCAGCTTGGATCTCTACAATGAGCAGTTCTTC. Full variable domain (outside the CDR3, taken from reference TRBV5-1 and TRBJ2-1): KAGVTQTPRYLIKTRGQQVTLSCSPISGHRSVSWYQQTPGQGLQFLFEYFSETQRNKGNFPGRFSGRQFSNSRSEMNVSTLELGDSALYLCASSLDLYNEQFFGPGTRLTVL.